This TCR beta chain was observed in a study of follicular helper T cells after annual influenza vaccination. CDR1 and CDR2 (germline): SGHKS, YYEKEE (reference sequence). The length of the CDR3 is 15 residues. V lost 4 bases and J lost 0, with 13 bases in between. Assay: immunoSEQ multiplex PCR; the TCRdb copy retains only in-frame clones and omits some. The sample includes about 27,000 clones, approximately 81% seen only once; the top ten take about 1.2%. The time point here: 2014-2015 season, pre-vaccination. The sequencing used CXCR5+ CD38- circulating T follicular helper cells from blood, collected on the day of influenza vaccination. This sample's subset: circulating Tfh, non-naive CD4+CXCR5+PD-1+ (ICOS+CD38+ or ICOS-CD38-). V is TRBV5-5 and J is TRBJ2-5; no clear D. The source is an adult who received the influenza vaccine. This chain's CDR3 is CASSRLESYQETQYF. The CDR3, as DNA: TGTGCCAGCAGCCGCCTGGAGAGCTACCAAGAGACCCAGTACTTC.